This T cell receptor (beta chain) originates from a study of blood T cell repertoires in COVID-19. Across the whole study: Acute and convalescent COVID-19 specimens originated in the United States, Italy and Spain.

The V and J ends lost 2 bases and 3 bases, in that order; junction bases with no gene match: 4. Germline CDR1 GTSNPN, CDR2 SVGIG (reference sequence). The CDR3 contains 14 residues. Per the original data handling: Nucleated cell counts were estimated from reference gene primer amplification. Assay used: immunoSEQ multiplex PCR; TCRdb lists only in-frame clones, some missing. Clonal size and the V and J genes are those of that table, whereas D and trimming came from the DNA. The repertoire has tens of thousands of clones, about nine tenths of them found once; the top ten carry more than 4%. Sequencing was carried out using peripheral blood. This clonotype was sampled from a human donor in a cohort sampled during active COVID-19. The J gene is TRBJ2-7, the V gene TRBV30, with 10 bases aligning to TRBD1. The CDR3 nucleotides read TGTGCCTGGAGTTGGGGACAGGGGTTCTACGAGCAGTACTTC. Residues: CAWSWGQGFYEQYF.